These 17 T cell receptor beta chains were all obtained from the same sample, sequenced in a study of shared clonotypes between healthy human individuals. The repertoire was sequenced with immunoSEQ multiplex PCR; TCRdb's copy has only in-frame clones and lacks some. The sample records about 820,000 clones, around 93% being singletons. CD8 cells classed as naive were CD45RO-negative and positively selected for CCR7, excluding terminally differentiated effector memory CD45RA+ cells. Sequencing input: naive CD8+ T cells sorted from blood. Receptor source: a man aged 25-45 years in good health.

J is TRBJ1-2 and V is TRBV4-1, with D uncertain. The V end was cut by 0 bases, the J end by 3 bases, with 5 bases between. The CDR3 sequence is 13 residues long. Germline loops: CDR1 MGHRA, CDR2 YSYEKL. CDR3 DNA: TGCGCCAGCAGCCAAGAAGGACACTATGGCTACACCTTC. Its translation is CASSQEGHYGYTF.

This rearrangement joins TRBV6-4 to TRBJ2-7; TRBD2 matches at 8 bases. Per the germline V gene, CDR1 is MRHNA and CDR2 is SNTAGT. The CDR3 totals 15 residues. Germline trimming cut 3 bases from V and 4 bases from J; bases unmatched to any gene: 8. The DNA for the CDR3 is TGTGCCAGCAGTGAAGGAGCGGGAGTCGGTTACGAGCAGTACTTC. Translated: CASSEGAGVGYEQYF.

As to this clone: The sample has other DNA sequences that encode this CDR3 too. This chain uses TRBV28 with TRBJ2-7; 10 nucleotides match TRBD2. Germline CDR1 is MDHEN and CDR2 is SYDVKM. The CDR3 is made up of 14 amino acids. With 5 bases clipped from V and 4 bases from J, the junction kept 5 bases outside the gene matches. CDR3 sequence reads: CASSTGTSVYEQYF. The CDR3 coding sequence is TGTGCCAGCAGTACCGGGACTAGCGTTTACGAGCAGTACTTC. Using reference TRBV28 and TRBJ2-7 for the parts outside the CDR3, the full variable domain is DVKVTQSSRYLVKRTGEKVFLECVQDMDHENMFWYRQDPGLGLRLIYFSYDVKMKEKGDIPEGYSVSREKKERFSLILESASTNQTSMYLCASSTGTSVYEQYFGPGTRLTVT.

V and J are TRBV19 and TRBJ1-1, with 7 bases matching TRBD1. The germline gives CDR1 LNHDA, CDR2 SQIVND (reference sequence). Unmatched junction bases numbered 2, after V lost 4 bases and J lost 0 bases. The CDR3 is made up of 14 amino acids. CDR3 residues: CASSTGTVNTEAFF. For the CDR3, the DNA is TGTGCCAGTAGTACCGGGACAGTGAACACTGAAGCTTTCTTT. The full variable domain, with the rest looked up from reference TRBV19 and TRBJ1-1, is DGGITQSPKYLFRKEGQNVTLSCEQNLNHDAMYWYRQDPGQGLRLIYYSQIVNDFQKGDIAEGYSVSREKKESFPLTVTSAQKNPTAFYLCASSTGTVNTEAFFGQGTRLTVV.

This chain uses TRBV5-6 with TRBJ2-1; 7 bases match TRBD1. The CDR3 is 15 residues long. CDR1 is SGHDT and CDR2 is YYEEEE in the germline V gene. J lost 2 bases, V lost 2 bases, and 4 bases had no gene match. The CDR3 protein is CASSLRDRPYNEQFF. CDR3 nucleotides: TGTGCCAGCAGCTTAAGGGACAGACCCTACAATGAGCAGTTCTTC.

This chain links TRBV27 with TRBJ2-7, with a possible D match to TRBD1 (6 bases). The germline V and J ends were trimmed by 3 bases and 0 bases, with 12 bases remaining between them. The CDR3 spans 15 residues. In germline, CDR1 is MNHEY, CDR2 SMNVEV (reference sequence). The DNA of the CDR3 is TGTGCCAGCAGTTTCTCAGGGGTCCTCTCCTACGAGCAGTACTTC. Translated: CASSFSGVLSYEQYF.

The chain joins TRBV9 to TRBJ2-1; 7 nucleotides agree with TRBD2. This CDR3 contains 11 residues. Germline lookup yields CDR1 SGDLS and CDR2 YYNGEE. The CDR3 sequence is CASGGVREQFF. In DNA form, the CDR3 reads TGTGCTTCGGGAGGAGTGCGGGAGCAGTTCTTC.

The rearrangement joins TRBV30 to TRBJ1-4, with a weak D call TRBD1 (5 bases). V was trimmed by 3 bases and J by 6 bases, leaving 14 bases between them. CDR3 length: 14 amino acids. Germline lookup yields CDR1 GTSNPN and CDR2 SVGIG (reference sequence). As DNA, the CDR3 is TGTGCCTGGAGCCAGGGATTAGGGCATGAAAAACTGTTTTTT. This encodes CAWSQGLGHEKLFF.

The genes are TRBV27 and TRBJ1-4, with 8 bases aligning to TRBD1. The V gene's germline CDR1 is MNHEY and CDR2 SMNVEV (reference sequence). The junction had 1 base not matched to a gene; V was cut back by 2 bases and J by 5 bases. This CDR3 comprises 14 residues. The CDR3 DNA reads as TGTGCCAGCAGTTTAGCAGGGGGCAATGAAAAACTGTTTTTT. This sequence encodes CASSLAGGNEKLFF.

The chain recombines TRBV5-4 with TRBJ2-7, with unresolved D. Trimming took off 1 base at V and 1 base at J, with 9 bases between the two ends. CDR1 is SGHNT, CDR2 YYREEE, per germline (reference sequence). The CDR3 loop spans 14 amino acids. CDR3 amino acids: CASSLFGSSYEQYF. The CDR3 coding sequence is TGTGCCAGCAGCTTGTTCGGCTCATCCTACGAGCAGTACTTC.

The rearrangement links TRBV5-4 to TRBJ2-1; TRBD2 might be the D (5 bases). V shed 1 base and J shed 5 bases, with 22 bases lying between them. Germline assignment: CDR1 SGHNT and CDR2 YYREEE (reference sequence). This CDR3 has 18 residues. The CDR3 DNA follows: TGTGCCAGCAGCTTGTTGTCGGGCGGGCCCGAACCCCACAATGAGCAGTTCTTC. Protein sequence: CASSLLSGGPEPHNEQFF.

The rearrangement links TRBV7-2 to TRBJ2-1; D is perhaps TRBD2 (6 bases). Germline V gene data show CDR1 as SGHTA and CDR2 as FQGNSA. Between the trimmed V and J ends, which lost 5 bases and 3 bases, there was a span of 17 bases. The CDR3 has 16 amino acids. The CDR3 DNA is TGTGCCAGCAGCCACAATGCGGGACGTCTCTACAATGAGCAGTTCTTC. Translating it yields CASSHNAGRLYNEQFF.

This clone was found once. This chain uses TRBV19 with TRBJ1-1; D ambiguous. This CDR3 has 14 residues. Looked up from germline, CDR1 is LNHDA and CDR2 is SQIVND (reference sequence). V lost 4 bases, J lost 2 bases, and 11 bases lay in between. CDR3 in DNA: TGTGCCAGTAGTACGTCTCCTTACAACACTGAAGCTTTCTTT. Translating it yields CASSTSPYNTEAFF.

The chain employs TRBV7-2 and TRBJ2-2; D call uncertain. CDR3 length: 17 residues. Per germline, CDR1 SGHTA and CDR2 FQGNSA. The V end lost 4 bases, the J end lost 4 bases, and 19 bases lay between the germline ends. In DNA form, the CDR3 reads TGTGCCAGCAGCTCGTTCTTAAGGGCGGAGAGCACCGGGGAGCTGTTTTTT. It specifies CASSSFLRAESTGELFF.

The chain combines TRBV19 with TRBJ2-7, with TRBD1 as a possible D gene (6 bases). Trimming removed 5 bases from V and 3 bases from J, with 11 bases in between. This CDR3 is 13 amino acids long. In germline, CDR1 is LNHDA, CDR2 SQIVND (reference sequence). This CDR3 is CASSEGGYYEQYF. In nucleotides, the CDR3 is TGTGCCAGTAGTGAAGGGGGATACTACGAGCAGTACTTC. The full variable domain, completed using reference TRBV19 and TRBJ2-7, is DGGITQSPKYLFRKEGQNVTLSCEQNLNHDAMYWYRQDPGQGLRLIYYSQIVNDFQKGDIAEGYSVSREKKESFPLTVTSAQKNPTAFYLCASSEGGYYEQYFGPGTRLTVT.

The chain joins TRBV10-3 to TRBJ2-1, with 11 bases aligning to TRBD2. The CDR3 has 16 residues. Germline CDR1 and CDR2: ENHRY and SYGVKD. V was clipped by 0 bases and J by 2 bases; unmatched bases: 0. The CDR3 loop is CAISESTSGTYNEQFF. CDR3 nucleotides: TGTGCCATCAGTGAGTCGACTAGCGGGACCTACAATGAGCAGTTCTTC.

V gene TRBV7-8 combines with J gene TRBJ1-3, with D hard to call. Germline-derived CDR1 and CDR2 are SGHVS and FQNEAQ. CDR3 size: 14 residues. V was trimmed by 2 bases and J by 3 bases, leaving 8 bases between them. The CDR3 here is CASSLLAFGNTIYF. The DNA of the CDR3 is TGTGCCAGCAGCTTATTGGCGTTTGGAAACACCATATATTTT.